These T cell receptor beta chains were read from a single sample in a study of blood T cell repertoires in COVID-19. Assay: immunoSEQ multiplex PCR; the TCRdb copy retains only in-frame clones and omits some. The table has 450,000 to 500,000 clones, 75% to 90% seen once; the top ten hold 0.7%. Sequenced input: PBMCs or T cells enriched from blood (not recorded which). All receptors derive from a young woman who had recovered from COVID-19. CDR3s include the opening cysteine and the closing phenylalanine or tryptophan. The D gene is left open where the match is weak. Clone size is given for some rows only: seen once, a few or many times, or a class if the clone is expanded.

cdr3_aa	cdr3_nt	j_call	d_call	clone_size	v_call
CAWSVRGTDEQFF	TGTGCCTGGAGTGTAAGGGGTACCGATGAGCAGTTCTTC	TRBJ2-1	.	.	TRBV30
CASSPTGSVQPQHF	TGTGCCAGCAGTCCGACAGGGTCGGTTCAGCCCCAGCATTTT	TRBJ1-5	TRBD1	once	TRBV2
CASSFTRTSSYEQYF	TGTGCCAGCAGCTTTACCCGTACTAGCTCCTACGAGCAGTACTTC	TRBJ2-7	.	.	TRBV7-2
CASSSQDFAYNSPLHF	TGTGCCAGCAGCTCTCAAGACTTCGCCTATAATTCACCCCTCCACTTT	TRBJ1-6	.	once	TRBV9
CASNLPGQGSSSYNSPLHF	TGTGCCAGCAATCTACCGGGACAGGGGTCTAGCTCCTATAATTCACCCCTCCACTTT	TRBJ1-6	TRBD1	few	TRBV7-2
CAIGDQLAVNTGELFF	TGTGCCATCGGGGACCAGCTAGCGGTGAACACCGGGGAGCTGTTTTTT	TRBJ2-2	TRBD2	.	TRBV10-3
CASSPSGQGDSPLHF	TGTGCCAGCAGTCCCTCCGGACAGGGAGATTCACCCCTCCACTTT	TRBJ1-6	TRBD1	.	TRBV28
CASSQFVQENTEAFF	TGTGCCAGCAGCCAATTTGTACAGGAGAACACTGAAGCTTTCTTT	TRBJ1-1	.	few	TRBV3-1/TRBV3-2
CASSVGQGMISYNEQFF	TGTGCCAGCAGCGTAGGGCAGGGTATGATTTCCTACAATGAGCAGTTCTTC	TRBJ2-1	.	.	TRBV9
CASSPMTSGGEQFF	TGCGCCAGCAGCCCAATGACTAGCGGGGGTGAGCAGTTCTTC	TRBJ2-1	TRBD2	.	TRBV4-1
CAWSSGTGASEQYF	TGTGCCTGGAGTTCCGGGACAGGGGCGAGTGAGCAGTACTTC	TRBJ2-7	TRBD1	few	TRBV30
CASGSGPGTSVLNEQYF	TGTGCTAGTGGTTCGGGCCCCGGGACTAGCGTCTTGAACGAGCAGTACTTC	TRBJ2-7	TRBD2	.	TRBV12-5
CASSFPGQGRGGYTF	TGTGCCAGCAGCTTTCCAGGACAGGGTCGGGGTGGCTACACCTTC	TRBJ1-2	TRBD1	.	TRBV5-5
CASSELAESYEQYF	TGCGCCAGCAGTGAGCTAGCGGAATCCTACGAGCAGTACTTC	TRBJ2-7	TRBD2	.	TRBV10-1
CASSSRQRGDTGELFF	TGTGCCAGCAGTTCCCGACAGCGGGGGGACACCGGGGAGCTGTTTTTT	TRBJ2-2	TRBD2	.	TRBV28
CASSMDGRLAENNEQFF	TGTGCCAGTAGTATGGACGGACGACTAGCGGAAAACAATGAGCAGTTCTTC	TRBJ2-1	TRBD2	once	TRBV19
CASSTRQEFTGELFF	TGTGCCAGTAGTACCCGACAAGAATTCACCGGGGAGCTGTTTTTT	TRBJ2-2	.	.	TRBV19
CASKTDLSYNEQFF	TGTGCCAGCAAGACTGACCTATCCTACAATGAGCAGTTCTTC	TRBJ2-1	.	.	TRBV2
CASSIYTRVPGGYTF	TGTGCCAGCAGTATATACACCAGGGTCCCTGGGGGCTACACCTTC	TRBJ1-2	.	.	TRBV28
CASSSALHRETQYF	TGTGCCAGCAGCTCGGCACTTCACAGGGAGACCCAGTACTTC	TRBJ2-5	.	.	TRBV11-1
CASSQEGGKHTEAFF	TGTGCCAGCAGCCAAGAGGGAGGGAAGCACACTGAAGCTTTCTTT	TRBJ1-1	.	.	TRBV3-1/TRBV3-2
CAWSLARSSTDTQYF	TGTGCCTGGAGTTTAGCGAGATCTAGCACAGATACGCAGTATTTT	TRBJ2-3	.	.	TRBV30